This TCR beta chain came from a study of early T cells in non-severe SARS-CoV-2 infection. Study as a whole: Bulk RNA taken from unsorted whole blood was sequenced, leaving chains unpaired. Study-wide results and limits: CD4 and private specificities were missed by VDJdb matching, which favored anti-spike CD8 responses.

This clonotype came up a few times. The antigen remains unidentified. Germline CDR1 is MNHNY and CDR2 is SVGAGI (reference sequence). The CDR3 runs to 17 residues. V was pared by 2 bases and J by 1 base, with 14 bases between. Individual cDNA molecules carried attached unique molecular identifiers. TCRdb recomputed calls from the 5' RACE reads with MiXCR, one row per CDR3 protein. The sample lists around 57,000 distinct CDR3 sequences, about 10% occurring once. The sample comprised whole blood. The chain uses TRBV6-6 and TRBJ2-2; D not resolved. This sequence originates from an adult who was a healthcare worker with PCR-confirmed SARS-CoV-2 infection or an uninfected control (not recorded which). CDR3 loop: CASSYRQWPGNTGELFF. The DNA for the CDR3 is TGTGCCAGCAGTTACAGGCAATGGCCAGGGAACACCGGGGAGCTGTTTTTT.